This T cell receptor beta chain was found in a study of sequential checkpoint blockade in melanoma. Study in general: TCRβ was sequenced from DNA of about 94 pretreatment tumors.

This CDR3 contains 15 residues. Per the germline V gene, CDR1 is LNHDA and CDR2 is SQIVND (reference sequence). The V end was cut by 2 bases, the J end by 1 base, with 11 bases between. Study observations and caveats: PD-L1 staining and CD8+ counts, not mutational load, tracked tumor T-cell clonality.

Points on this clone: As yet, its antigen is unknown.

Sequencing was performed with immunoSEQ multiplex PCR; in TCRdb, only in-frame clones are kept and a portion is missing. The sample lists more than 10,000 clones, about 30% occurring once. The treatment is: randomized to nivolumab then ipilimumab (arm A) or the reverse (arm B). The receptor comes from a human donor with melanoma. The sequencing used tumor tissue (inferred from file names), collected from a patient given nivolumab and ipilimumab in sequence. This chain connects TRBV19 to TRBJ1-1; D might be TRBD1 (5 bases). The CDR3 coding sequence is TGTGCCAGTAGTATATTCGGCGGGGCGAACACTGAAGCTTTCTTT. It translates to CASSIFGGANTEAFF. Supplemented by reference TRBV19 and TRBJ1-1, the full variable domain reads DGGITQSPKYLFRKEGQNVTLSCEQNLNHDAMYWYRQDPGQGLRLIYYSQIVNDFQKGDIAEGYSVSREKKESFPLTVTSAQKNPTAFYLCASSIFGGANTEAFFGQGTRLTVV.